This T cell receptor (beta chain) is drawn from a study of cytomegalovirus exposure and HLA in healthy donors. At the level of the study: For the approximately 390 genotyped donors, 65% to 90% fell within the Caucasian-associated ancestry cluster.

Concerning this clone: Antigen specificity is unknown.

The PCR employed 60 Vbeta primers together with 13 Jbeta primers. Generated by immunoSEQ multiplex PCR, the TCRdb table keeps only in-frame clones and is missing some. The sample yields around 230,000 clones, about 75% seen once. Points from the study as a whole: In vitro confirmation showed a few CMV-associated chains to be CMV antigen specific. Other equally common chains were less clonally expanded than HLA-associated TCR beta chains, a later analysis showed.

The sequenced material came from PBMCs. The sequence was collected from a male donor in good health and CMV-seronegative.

This CDR3 reads CASSQPQTGSGYTF. The CDR3 DNA follows: TGCGCCAGCAGCCAACCTCAAACAGGGAGTGGCTACACCTTC. V usage is TRBV4-3 and J usage is TRBJ1-2; perhaps TRBD1 as D (6 bases). Per the germline V gene, CDR1 is LGHNA and CDR2 is YSLEER. V was trimmed by 2 bases and J by 7 bases, leaving 14 bases between them. This CDR3 comprises 14 residues.